The following is a T cell receptor beta chain sequence with its context. A sample-barcoded 5' primer and a J-beta primer mix were used in a second PCR of about 6 to 11 cycles. TCRdb reanalysed the 5' RACE reads using MiXCR and keeps one entry per CDR3 protein. The sample lists about 1.7 million distinct CDR3 sequences, 28% occurring once. These data originate in a study of blood T cells in healthy people across ages. Across the whole study: Template-switching capture recovered about one barcoded beta molecule per two T cells.

Every sample gave at least 5 micrograms of total RNA when it was extracted. V was pared by 3 bases and J by 7 bases, with 19 bases between. The germline V gene has CDR1 SGHAT and CDR2 FQNNGV. The CDR3 contains 15 residues. The sample comprised blood. The sequence came from a woman in her twenties or thirties in good health. J is TRBJ2-7 and V is TRBV11-2; D unresolved. The CDR3 DNA is TGTGCCAGCAGCTTTTTGATCAATAACGACAATGAGCAGTACTTC. Translated: CASSFLINNDNEQYF.